This TCR beta chain was captured by sequencing in a study of regulatory T cells in long-lasting Graves disease (dated by TCRdb to 2020 to 2022). In the study overall: To count as having persistent Graves' disease, a patient had to have received antithyroid drug treatment for over 5 years with TSH receptor autoantibodies remaining persistently positive. A total of around 35 samples were covered by TCR sequencing, comprising 13 persistent and 20 or so newly diagnosed Graves' disease patients. Peripheral blood TCR sequencing and RNA sequencing compared persistent Graves' disease patients with newly diagnosed Graves' disease patients. Persistent Graves' disease patients in the clinical cohort had taken antithyroid drugs for 9 to 11 years on average. The study took place in China and was registered as a clinical trial.

Worth noting for this clonotype: Its antigen is not yet known. No qualities accompany the bases; no much larger clone lies one base away.

The time point label corresponds to: persistent/refractory GD, antithyroid drugs over 5 years with positive TRAb. For both TCR sequencing and RNA sequencing, RNA was extracted from PBMCs in TRIzol. The diagnosis of Graves' disease followed American Thyroid Association guidelines. Patients for the study were recruited at an endocrinology department in Xi'an, China. Each patient gave roughly 8.4 milliliters of peripheral blood, collected in an EDTA anticoagulant tube. PBMCs were isolated by Ficoll Paque Plus density gradient separation without further T cell sorting. An Agilent 2100 Bioanalyzer and agarose gel were used to check RNA quality, and a NanoDrop 2000 was used to measure RNA concentration. To prepare the library, multiplex PCR was applied. The sequencing machine was an Illumina HiSeq 4000. TCR beta libraries were built with iRepertoire HTBI primers and Arm-PCR amplification of CDR3 regions. PCR products were gel purified before sequencing. In the original analysis: Across samples, 60 to 80 TRBV and 14 TRBJ segments were identified and used for gene usage analysis of CDR3 amino acid clonotypes. COPE and FqMerger were used to merge filtered high-quality paired reads into contigs. Contigs were aligned with BLAST to IMGT TRBV, TRBD and TRBJ reference genes, and CDR3 was defined per IMGT. Any clonotype with a frequency above 0.1% was classified as a highly expanded clone. Shannon entropy served as the measure of repertoire diversity, while the Gini coefficient captured V-J evenness. Public clonotypes were defined as clonotypes shared by more than one individual. The public sequencing data were trimmed at Q25 with fastp and processed into clonotypes with MiXCR by TCRdb, which kept only in-frame beta chains. Merged by CDR3 protein, the rows form single entries marked with the most common genes and DNA. Clone size and V and J calls follow TCRdb, not the original study. The sample table records around 460,000 distinct CDR3 sequences; around a fifth of these occur just once. About 12% of the sample is taken by the ten largest.

Broad study findings and their caveats: More public clonotypes were shared among persistent patients (over 2,500) than among newly diagnosed patients (more than 950). The study examined only peripheral blood because the primary lesion, thyroid tissue, could not be accessed. The authors noted that the small sample size was a limitation that may lower accuracy. TRBV28, TRBJ1-2 and TRBJ2-5 were preferentially used in persistent disease, while TRBV20-1 and TRBJ2-1 were favored in newly diagnosed disease. Sequencing and analysis were limited to the TCR beta chain. Compared with newly diagnosed patients, persistent Graves' disease patients had lower TCR Shannon entropy and fewer highly expanded clones, which suggests clonal expansion.

Taken from cysteine to phenylalanine, the CDR3 has 15 residues. CDR3 DNA only is kept here, 45 bases in frame from base 1. The germline V end is reduced by 1 base and the J end by 5 bases; junction bases left unmatched: 6. CDR1 and CDR2, looked up from the germline V gene, are SGHRS and YFSETQ. The clonotype comes from a female donor with Graves disease. Material: peripheral blood mononuclear cells (PBMCs), obtained when the disease was refractory, from a patient treated with antithyroid drugs. The sequence joins TRBV5-1 to TRBJ2-5, and 9 bases in between align with TRBD1. The CDR3 in this case is CASSLSTGGLETQYF. The nucleotide sequence reads TGCGCCAGCAGCTTGTCGACAGGGGGTCTGGAGACCCAGTACTTC.